This entry lists 23 T cell receptor beta chains sequenced from one sample in a study of T cell repertoires in cytomegalovirus infection. The antigens these receptors bind are not known. TCRdb recomputed calls from the reads with MiXCR, one row per CDR3 protein. The sample shows some 800,000 distinct CDR3 sequences, 30% to 35% of them seen only once. This material consisted of cultured CD8+ T cells from PBMCs, taken from culture after CMV antigen stimulation. These receptors all come from a human donor in good health (CMV status not recorded). Some clones in this sample may be carry-over from other donors' samples.

Points on this clonotype: Its ends do not fully match the called genes, so a read error is possible. The gene calls are TRBV7-6 and TRBJ2-7; D is tentatively TRBD1 or TRBD2 (5 bases each). Germline CDR1 SGHVS, CDR2 FNYEAQ. The CDR3 extends over 15 amino acids. As DNA, the CDR3 is TGTGCCAGCAGCGCCGGGTCAGGGAGCTCCTGCGAGCAGTACTTC. This translates into CASSAGSGSSCEQYF.

This chain joins TRBV19 and TRBJ2-4; no reliable D call. Trimming took off 5 bases at V and 0 bases at J, with 11 bases between the two ends. CDR3 length equals 15 residues. CDR1 LNHDA and CDR2 SQIVND come from the germline V gene (reference sequence). The CDR3 sequence: CASSLIPVAKNIQYF. The CDR3 DNA follows: TGTGCCAGTAGTCTAATCCCTGTAGCCAAAAACATTCAGTACTTC. Looking up the rest from reference TRBV19 and TRBJ2-4 gives the full variable domain: DGGITQSPKYLFRKEGQNVTLSCEQNLNHDAMYWYRQDPGQGLRLIYYSQIVNDFQKGDIAEGYSVSREKKESFPLTVTSAQKNPTAFYLCASSLIPVAKNIQYFGAGTRLSVL.

The chain joins TRBV25-1 to TRBJ1-2, with D possibly matching TRBD1 (5 bases). Trimming pared 6 bases from V and 4 bases from J, leaving 18 bases between. The CDR3 totals 15 residues. Germline-derived CDR1 and CDR2 are MGHDK and SYGVNS. The CDR3 DNA reads as TGTGCCAGCAGCGACCCGACAGCTCCTTCCTATGGCTACACCTTC. Its protein is CASSDPTAPSYGYTF.

This clonotype was found many times. V gene TRBV7-6 combines with J gene TRBJ2-1; either TRBD1 or TRBD2 may supply D (5 bases each). The CDR3 runs to 15 residues. Germline V gives CDR1 SGHVS, CDR2 FNYEAQ. Deletions cut 5 bases from V and 4 bases from J, with 15 bases between. CDR3 sequence reads: CASSTPGPQYNEQFF. The CDR3 nucleotides read TGTGCCAGCAGCACCCCGGGACCGCAGTACAATGAGCAGTTCTTC.

About this clonotype: The junction and the germline gene differ at one end; a read error may be behind it. As DNA, the CDR3 is TGTGCCAGCAGCCCTCAAGAAGGGAGCGGAGAGACCCAGTACTTC. As protein: CASSPQEGSGETQYF. V and J are TRBV4-1 and TRBJ2-5, with D possibly being TRBD2 (5 bases). This CDR3 comprises 15 residues. CDR1 and CDR2 from the germline V gene are MGHRA and YSYEKL.

CDR3 sequence: CASSQDGTSENTGELFF. CDR3 nucleotides: TGCGCCAGCAGCCAAGATGGAACTAGCGAGAACACCGGGGAGCTGTTTTTT. The chain links TRBV4-3 to TRBJ2-2; TRBD2 agrees at 7 bases. The length of the CDR3 is 17 residues. CDR1 and CDR2 (germline): LGHNA, YSLEER. The V gene end was trimmed by 0 bases and the J gene end by 1 base; junction bases not matched to a gene: 5.

The chain is built from TRBV10-3 and TRBJ1-1; a weak D match, TRBD1 (5 bases). V lost 2 bases to trimming and J lost 1 base, with 17 bases between them. The CDR3 length is 17 residues. Germline CDR1 ENHRY, CDR2 SYGVKD. The CDR3 sequence is CAISEPTIRVQNTEAFF. The DNA of the CDR3 is TGTGCCATCAGTGAGCCCACTATCAGGGTCCAGAACACTGAAGCTTTCTTT.

This clonotype was counted at least ten times. The chain combines TRBV7-9 with TRBJ2-7; D ambiguous. The CDR3 contains 17 residues. The V and J ends lost 6 bases and 1 base respectively, with 22 bases between them. Germline-derived CDR1 and CDR2 are SEHNR and FQNEAQ (reference sequence). For the CDR3, the DNA is TGTGCCAGCAGTGCTAATCAAGATAGGTACCTTTCCTACGAGCAGTACTTC. Its translation: CASSANQDRYLSYEQYF.

This chain uses TRBV14 with TRBJ2-1; D is unclear. V was clipped by 1 base and J by 4 bases, with 8 bases between them. Germline CDR1 and CDR2: SGHDN and FVKESK. The CDR3 totals 14 residues. This CDR3 is CASSQAPGYNEQFF. In DNA form, the CDR3 reads TGTGCCAGCAGCCAAGCTCCAGGTTACAATGAGCAGTTCTTC. The complete variable domain, with remaining parts taken from reference TRBV14 and TRBJ2-1, reads EAGVTQFPSHSVIEKGQTVTLRCDPISGHDNLYWYRRVMGKEIKFLLHFVKESKQDESGMPNNRFLAERTGGTYSTLKVQPAELEDSGVYFCASSQAPGYNEQFFGPGTRLTVL.

This clonotype was counted only a few times. The chain is built from TRBV10-3 and TRBJ2-2, with 8 bases fitting TRBD2. The length of the CDR3 is 16 residues. J was trimmed by 1 base and V by 4 bases; bases with no gene match: 5. The germline CDR1 and CDR2 sequences are ENHRY and SYGVKD. The CDR3 bases are TGTGCCATCAGTGGGCTAGCGGGTGAGAACACCGGGGAGCTGTTTTTT. Translated: CAISGLAGENTGELFF.

The chain uses TRBV2 and TRBJ2-2; D tentatively reads TRBD1 or TRBD2 (5 bases each). V was cut by 8 bases and J by 3 bases, with 19 bases left in between. CDR3 length: 16 residues. Germline V CDR1 and CDR2: SNHLY, FYNNEI. The CDR3 DNA follows: TGTGCCAGCCTCCTCCGACGAAGGGGAGACACCGGGGAGCTGTTTTTT. Translating gives CASLLRRRGDTGELFF.

This clonotype has only one observation. The chain joins TRBV5-4 to TRBJ2-3, with 8 positions matching TRBD1. The ends lost 4 bases at V and 5 bases at J; junction bases unmatched: 15. Germline loops: CDR1 SGHNT, CDR2 YYREEE (reference sequence). The CDR3 is 17 amino acids. The CDR3 loop reads CASSEAGTGPLLDTQYF. DNA for the CDR3: TGTGCCAGCAGCGAAGCCGGGACAGGTCCGTTGTTAGATACGCAGTATTTT.

The chain combines TRBV5-5 with TRBJ1-1; unclear D gene. The germline CDR1 and CDR2 sequences are SGHKS and YYEKEE (reference sequence). The CDR3 totals 14 residues. Trimming took off 4 bases at V and 3 bases at J, with 13 bases between the two ends. This CDR3 is CASSPLGGHTEAFF. For the CDR3, the DNA is TGTGCCAGCAGCCCGCTCGGAGGCCACACTGAAGCTTTCTTT.

The chain is built from TRBV6-6 and TRBJ2-5; TRBD1 matches 9 bases. In germline, CDR1 is MNHNY, CDR2 SVGAGI (reference sequence). The CDR3 extends over 15 amino acids. V gave up 4 bases and J gave up 2 bases; unmatched junction bases: 5. The CDR3: CASSFGTGIQETQYF. CDR3 DNA sequence: TGTGCCAGCAGTTTTGGGACAGGGATACAAGAGACCCAGTACTTC.

This clonotype was detected only a few times. The chain uses TRBV12-3 or TRBV12-4 and TRBJ2-1; D is ambiguous. V was pared by 3 bases and J by 7 bases, with 10 bases between. The CDR3 has 13 amino acids. The CDR3, as DNA: TGTGCCAGCAGTTTCTCTCCGAGGAATGAGCAGTTCTTC. This sequence encodes CASSFSPRNEQFF.

This clonotype came up a few times. The V and J genes are TRBV6-5 and TRBJ2-7; 9 nucleotides align to TRBD2. V was pared by 2 bases and J by 4 bases, with 12 bases of the junction left unmatched. This CDR3 comprises 17 residues. CDR1 is MNHEY and CDR2 is SVGAGI in the germline V gene. This CDR3 is CASSYRYPGTSTYEQYF. Written as DNA, the CDR3 is TGTGCCAGCAGTTACCGGTACCCCGGGACTAGCACATACGAGCAGTACTTC.

The CDR3 spells CASSRENKRNMNTEAFF. DNA of the CDR3: TGTGCCAGCAGCCGCGAGAACAAACGAAACATGAACACTGAAGCTTTCTTT. This rearrangement joins TRBV7-9 to TRBJ1-1; D is unclear. Deletions cut 5 bases from V and 0 bases from J, with 19 bases between. The CDR3 runs to 17 residues. Germline V gene lookup returns CDR1 SEHNR and CDR2 FQNEAQ (reference sequence).

This clonotype has a handful of counts. This chain connects TRBV6-1 to TRBJ1-1; D is unclear. Germline-derived CDR1 and CDR2 are MNHNS and SASEGT. V shed 7 bases and J shed 1 base, with 10 bases lying between them. The CDR3 extends over 13 amino acids. The CDR3 DNA is TGTGCCAGCATCGTCGGACCGAACACTGAAGCTTTCTTT. Its protein is CASIVGPNTEAFF.

The chain carries TRBV5-1 and TRBJ2-7, with TRBD2 matching over 9 bases. The CDR3 runs 14 residues. The V gene end was trimmed by 7 bases and the J gene end by 7 bases; junction bases not matched to a gene: 12. Germline V gives CDR1 SGHRS, CDR2 YFSETQ. CDR3 in amino acids: CASGLKRGASEQYF. CDR3 coding DNA: TGCGCCAGCGGCCTGAAGCGGGGGGCGAGTGAGCAGTACTTC.

This clonotype came up many times. This chain uses TRBV7-2 with TRBJ2-3; D uncertain. This CDR3 has 15 amino acids. Per germline, CDR1 SGHTA and CDR2 FQGNSA. V lost 5 bases and J 3 bases, leaving 15 bases between the germline ends. The CDR3 is CASSLPPLSTDTQYF. CDR3 sequence (DNA): TGTGCCAGCAGCCTCCCACCCTTAAGTACAGATACGCAGTATTTT. Full variable domain (missing parts from reference TRBV7-2 and TRBJ2-3): GAGVSQSPSNKVTEKGKDVELRCDPISGHTALYWYRQSLGQGLEFLIYFQGNSAPDKSGLPSDRFSAERTGGSVSTLTIQRTQQEDSAVYLCASSLPPLSTDTQYFGPGTRLTVL.

This clonotype was counted only a few times. The rearrangement uses TRBV27 and TRBJ2-3; D is uncertain. The germline gives CDR1 MNHEY, CDR2 SMNVEV (reference sequence). The CDR3 runs 12 residues. V dropped 5 bases and J dropped 8 bases, with 11 bases sitting between them. The CDR3 region is CASSPRSGTQYF. The CDR3 DNA follows: TGTGCCAGCAGTCCTCGATCAGGTACGCAGTATTTT.

The rearrangement uses TRBV6-8 and TRBJ1-1; D remains ambiguous. Trimming took 5 bases from V and 5 from J, leaving 12 bases between them. Germline CDR1 MNHGY, CDR2 SAAAGT. The CDR3 loop spans 13 amino acids. The CDR3 region is CASSGVEWTEAFF. The CDR3 DNA reads TGTGCCAGCAGTGGTGTGGAGTGGACTGAAGCTTTCTTT.

The V and J genes are TRBV19 and TRBJ2-7, with TRBD2 as a possible D gene (6 bases). Germline-derived CDR1 and CDR2 are LNHDA and SQIVND (reference sequence). The CDR3 contains 13 residues. Deletions cut 3 bases from V and 3 bases from J, with 9 bases between. The CDR3, as DNA: TGTGCCAGTAGTATGGGACTCTTCTACGAGCAGTACTTC. This gives the protein CASSMGLFYEQYF.